This T cell receptor beta chain is drawn from a study of CD8+ T cells in alopecia areata. CDR1 and CDR2 (germline): MGHRA, YSYEKL. Trimming removed 3 bases from V and 3 bases from J, with 12 bases in between. There are 15 residues in the CDR3. The treatment denotes: oral pan-JAK inhibitor, 5-10 mg twice daily. The authors sorted CD4+ and CD8+ T cells from PBMCs. As for this clone: The target antigen is unknown.

The authors extracted RNA and reverse transcribed it into cDNA as the sequencing template. The protocol was immunoSEQ multiplex PCR, while the TCRdb copy is restricted to in-frame clones and leaves out a portion. The table shows 200,000 to 250,000 clones, with under 70% occurring only once. General observations from the study: Scalp clonality, along with expanded CD8+ clones among the top 100, was significantly decreased by tofacitinib. Patients displayed less clarity in TCR sharing than mice, a finding possibly related to HLA. In lesional scalp, particularly from alopecia totalis/universalis, clonality was higher than in normal scalp.

The clonotype comes from a human donor with alopecia areata. The sample consisted of CD4+ T cells sorted from blood, taken at week 4, from a patient treated with tofacitinib. The chain recombines TRBV4-1 with TRBJ2-1, with unresolved D. CDR3 sequence (DNA): TGCGCCAGCAGCCAGGCCATTGACTTCTACAATGAGCAGTTCTTC. It translates to CASSQAIDFYNEQFF.